The sequence of this T cell receptor beta chain was determined in a study of blood T cell repertoires in COVID-19 (dated by TCRdb to the early 2020s). Context from the whole study: The collaborator samples originated in the United States, Italy and Spain and spanned the acute and convalescent phases of COVID-19. The prospective study material was composed of cDNA or gDNA derived from T cells, B-cell-depleted T cells, or PBMCs. The dataset comprised deeply sampled blood TCRbeta repertoires from subjects exposed to, actively infected with, or recovered from COVID-19. The repertoires were released in a freely available public database intended as a resource for research on the immune response to SARS-CoV-2. Samples came from the ongoing ImmuneRACE study (first 160 participants) plus 1,254 subjects from 6 global collaborators. Nearly every sample came with metadata listing a de-identified subject ID, COVID-19 status, age in years and sex. Where available, HLA class I and class II types were taken from metadata supplied by the sample provider and were not determined by assay-based typing.

Overall study results and their limits: Clinical and demographic metadata were provided uncurated, with the amount varying by source and participant.

One collaborating source in Seattle enrolled patients during active infection and followed them longitudinally through the course of disease. Collaborating institutions collected whole blood in K2EDTA tubes following their own protocols. Collaborator samples were shipped for TCRbeta analysis as frozen whole blood, isolated PBMCs, or DNA extracted from either sample type. As to this clone: Its specific antigen is unknown. Qualities for individual bases were not recorded, and no much larger clone is one base off.

Germline trimming amounts to 3 bases on V and 1 base on J, with 4 as the count of junction bases outside the gene matches. Via the germline V gene (reference sequence), CDR1 is SGHNT and CDR2 YYREEE. The CDR3 covers 15 residues, taking in both the cysteine and the phenylalanine. Only the CDR3 region is kept as DNA, spanning 45 bases read in frame from base 1. TCRbeta CDR3 regions were amplified from genomic DNA by means of the immunoSEQ Assay, a bias-controlled multiplex PCR. The paper's processing steps were these. Nucleated cell counts per sample were estimated from amplification of reference gene primers within the assay. To quantify the absolute abundance of each unique TCRbeta CDR3 rearrangement, sequence reads were collapsed and filtered. For each sample, productive Simpson clonality was calculated as the square root of Simpson's diversity index over productive rearrangements. In TCRdb, the immuneACCESS table is reduced to in-frame sequences with V and J assigned. These tables do not hold every clone; where another copy was compared, an unresolved V gene accounts for under half, and the others remain unexplained. V, J and clone size are those of that table, while D and trimming were read from the DNA. The sample data list about 170,000 clones, and around 85% of these were observed just once. The ten largest clones capture roughly 8.4% of the sample.

The sequence joins TRBV5-4 to TRBJ1-1; TRBD1 lines up with 9 middle nucleotides. The sequence came from a woman older than 75 with COVID-19, enrolled during active disease. Sequences were obtained from peripheral blood. The CDR3 is CASSSGQGWNTEAFF. The nucleotide sequence is TGTGCCAGCAGCTCGGGACAGGGATGGAACACTGAAGCTTTCTTT.